This T cell receptor (beta chain) was sequenced during a study of a mutant IDH1 vaccine in newly diagnosed glioma. The overall study: Weeks 1, 3, 5, 7, 11, 15, 19 and 23 were when patients received their eight vaccinations. Vaccination began 4-6 weeks post radiotherapy alone, or with temozolomide cycles. Treatment recipients were approximately 60% male and about 40% female, and their mean age was roughly 40 years.

Comment on this clone: Its antigen is not known.

Findings and caveats of the study: Vaccination induced immune responses in about 93% of patients.

V was shortened by 2 bases and J by 4 bases, with 10 bases between the two germline ends. CDR1 SGHDT and CDR2 YYEEEE come from the germline V gene. This CDR3 spans 15 amino acids. Only in-frame clones appear in the TCRdb table, and some are missing; sequencing was by immunoSEQ multiplex PCR. Seen here are some 80,000 clones, approximately 85% observed once, and the top ten hold around 0.77%. The sample's time point: week 23, last vaccination. Alongside topical imiquimod, each dose of vaccine comprised 300 ug of mutant IDH1 20-mer peptide. This clonotype was sampled from a woman in her forties or fifties with glioma. The chain is built from TRBV5-6 and TRBJ1-6; D unresolved. Sequenced here: PBMCs, sampled from a glioma patient whose treatment included an IDH1 peptide vaccine. The CDR3 nucleotides are TGTGCCAGCAGCTTTGGGGAGCCATATAATTCACCCCTCCACTTT. It codes for CASSFGEPYNSPLHF.